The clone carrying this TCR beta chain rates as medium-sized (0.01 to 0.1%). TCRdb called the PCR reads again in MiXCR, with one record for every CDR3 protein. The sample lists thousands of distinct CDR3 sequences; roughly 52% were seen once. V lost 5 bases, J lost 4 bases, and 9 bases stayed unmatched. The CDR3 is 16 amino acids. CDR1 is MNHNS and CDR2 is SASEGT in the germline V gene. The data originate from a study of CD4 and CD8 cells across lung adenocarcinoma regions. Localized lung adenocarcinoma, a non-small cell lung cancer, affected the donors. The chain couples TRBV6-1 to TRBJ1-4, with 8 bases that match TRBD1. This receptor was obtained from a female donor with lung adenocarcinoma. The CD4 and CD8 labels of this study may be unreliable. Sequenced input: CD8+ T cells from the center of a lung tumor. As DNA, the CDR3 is TGTGCCAGCAGTAAAGAGGACAGGGCAATTAATGAAAAACTGTTTTTT. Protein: CASSKEDRAINEKLFF.